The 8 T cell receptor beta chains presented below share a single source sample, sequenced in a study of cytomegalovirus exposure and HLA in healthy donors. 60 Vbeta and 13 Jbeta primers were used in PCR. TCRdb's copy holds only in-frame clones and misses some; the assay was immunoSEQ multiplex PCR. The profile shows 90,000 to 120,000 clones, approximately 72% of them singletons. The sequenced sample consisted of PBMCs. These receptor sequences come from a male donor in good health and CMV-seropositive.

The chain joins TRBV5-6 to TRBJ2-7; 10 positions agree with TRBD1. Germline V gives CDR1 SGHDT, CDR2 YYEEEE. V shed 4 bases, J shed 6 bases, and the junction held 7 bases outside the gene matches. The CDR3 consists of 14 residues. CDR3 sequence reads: CASSRRDRGPEQYF. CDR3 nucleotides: TGTGCCAGCAGCCGCCGGGACAGGGGTCCCGAGCAGTACTTC.

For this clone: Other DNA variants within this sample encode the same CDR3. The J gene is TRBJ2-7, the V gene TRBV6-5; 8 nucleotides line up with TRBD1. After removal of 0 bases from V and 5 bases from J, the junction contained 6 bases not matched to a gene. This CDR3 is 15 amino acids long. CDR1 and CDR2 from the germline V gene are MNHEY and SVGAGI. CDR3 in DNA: TGTGCCAGCAGTTACTCTTTGCAGGGGGCTGACGAGCAGTACTTC. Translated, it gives CASSYSLQGADEQYF.

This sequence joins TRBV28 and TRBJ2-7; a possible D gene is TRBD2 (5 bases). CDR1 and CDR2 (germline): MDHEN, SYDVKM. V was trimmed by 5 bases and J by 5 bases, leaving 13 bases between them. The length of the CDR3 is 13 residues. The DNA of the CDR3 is TGTGCCAGCAGTCCCTCGGACGGGAACGAGCAGTACTTC. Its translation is CASSPSDGNEQYF.

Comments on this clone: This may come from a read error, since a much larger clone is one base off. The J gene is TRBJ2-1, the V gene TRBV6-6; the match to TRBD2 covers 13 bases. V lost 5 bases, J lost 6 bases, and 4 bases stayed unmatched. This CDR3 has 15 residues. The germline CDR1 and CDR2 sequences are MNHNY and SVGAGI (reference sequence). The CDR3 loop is CASSDTSGGANEQFF. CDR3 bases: TGTGCCAGCAGTGACACTAGCGGGGGGGCCAATGAGCAGTTCTTC.

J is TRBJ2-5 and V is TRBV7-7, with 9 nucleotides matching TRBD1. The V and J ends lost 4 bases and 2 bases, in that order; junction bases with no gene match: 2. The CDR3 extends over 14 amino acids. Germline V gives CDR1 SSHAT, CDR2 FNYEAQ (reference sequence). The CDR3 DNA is TGTGCCAGCAGCTCCGACAGGGGGCAAGAGACCCAGTACTTC. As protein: CASSSDRGQETQYF.

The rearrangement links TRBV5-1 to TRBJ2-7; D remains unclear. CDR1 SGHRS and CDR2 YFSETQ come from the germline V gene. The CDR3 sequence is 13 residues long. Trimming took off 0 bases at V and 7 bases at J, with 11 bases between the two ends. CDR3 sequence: CASSLALEREQYF. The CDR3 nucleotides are TGCGCCAGCAGCTTGGCCCTGGAGAGGGAGCAGTACTTC.

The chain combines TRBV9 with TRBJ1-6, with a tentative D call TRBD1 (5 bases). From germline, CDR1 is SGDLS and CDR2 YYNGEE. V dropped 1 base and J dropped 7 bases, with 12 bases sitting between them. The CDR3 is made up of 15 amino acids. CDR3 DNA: TGTGCCAGCAGCGTAATCGGGCAGGGAAATTCACCCCTCCACTTT. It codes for CASSVIGQGNSPLHF.

The DNA for the CDR3 is TGTGCCAGCAGCCGGGACTCTGGGGCCAACGTCCTGACTTTC. It specifies CASSRDSGANVLTF. The rearrangement uses TRBV9 and TRBJ2-6, with a possible D match to TRBD2 (5 bases). Germline V gene lookup returns CDR1 SGDLS and CDR2 YYNGEE. The CDR3 runs to 14 residues. V lost 4 bases and J 0 bases, leaving 5 bases between the germline ends. Full variable domain (remainder filled in from reference TRBV9 and TRBJ2-6): DSGVTQTPKHLITATGQRVTLRCSPRSGDLSVYWYQQSLDQGLQFLIQYYNGEERAKGNILERFSAQQFPDLHSELNLSSLELGDSALYFCASSRDSGANVLTFGAGSRLTVL.